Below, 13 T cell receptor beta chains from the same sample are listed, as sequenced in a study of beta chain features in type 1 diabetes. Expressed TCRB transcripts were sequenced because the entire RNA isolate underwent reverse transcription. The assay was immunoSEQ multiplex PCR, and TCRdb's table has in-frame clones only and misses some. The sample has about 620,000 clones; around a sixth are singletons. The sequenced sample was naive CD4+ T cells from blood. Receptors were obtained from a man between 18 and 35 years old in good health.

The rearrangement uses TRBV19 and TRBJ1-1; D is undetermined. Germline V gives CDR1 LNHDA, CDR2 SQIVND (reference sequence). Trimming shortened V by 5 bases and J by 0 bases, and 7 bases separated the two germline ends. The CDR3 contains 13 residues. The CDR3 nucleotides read TGTGCCAGTAGTCTACCTTTGAACACTGAAGCTTTCTTT. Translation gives CASSLPLNTEAFF.

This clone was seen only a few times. CDR3 residues: CASSSWDVTQYF. The CDR3 DNA reads TGTGCCAGCAGCTCCTGGGATGTTACGCAGTATTTT. The chain carries TRBV7-2 and TRBJ2-3; D uncertain. The CDR3 has 12 residues. Germline V gene sequence: CDR1 SGHTA, CDR2 FQGNSA. Trimming stripped 4 bases from V and 8 bases from J, with 10 bases between.

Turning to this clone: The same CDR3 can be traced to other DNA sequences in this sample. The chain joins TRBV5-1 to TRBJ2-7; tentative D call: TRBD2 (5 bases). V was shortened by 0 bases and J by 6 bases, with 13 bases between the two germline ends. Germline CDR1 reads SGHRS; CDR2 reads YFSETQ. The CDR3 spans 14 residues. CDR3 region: CASSLAAGVGEQYF. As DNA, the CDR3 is TGCGCCAGCAGCTTGGCCGCCGGGGTGGGCGAGCAGTACTTC.

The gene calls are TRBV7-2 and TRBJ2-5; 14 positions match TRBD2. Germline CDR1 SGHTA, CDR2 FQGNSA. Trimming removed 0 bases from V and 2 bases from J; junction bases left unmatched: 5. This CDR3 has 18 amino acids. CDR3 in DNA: TGTGCCAGCAGCTTAGCCCGACTAGCGGGAGGGTCACAAGAGACCCAGTACTTC. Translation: CASSLARLAGGSQETQYF. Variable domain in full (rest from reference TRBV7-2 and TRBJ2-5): GAGVSQSPSNKVTEKGKDVELRCDPISGHTALYWYRQSLGQGLEFLIYFQGNSAPDKSGLPSDRFSAERTGGSVSTLTIQRTQQEDSAVYLCASSLARLAGGSQETQYFGPGTRLLVL.

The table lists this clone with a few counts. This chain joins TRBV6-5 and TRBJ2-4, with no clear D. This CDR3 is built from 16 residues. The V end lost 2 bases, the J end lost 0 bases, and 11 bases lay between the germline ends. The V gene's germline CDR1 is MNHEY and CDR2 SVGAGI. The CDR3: CASSYTATLAKNIQYF. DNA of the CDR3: TGTGCCAGCAGTTACACAGCTACGCTAGCCAAAAACATTCAGTACTTC.

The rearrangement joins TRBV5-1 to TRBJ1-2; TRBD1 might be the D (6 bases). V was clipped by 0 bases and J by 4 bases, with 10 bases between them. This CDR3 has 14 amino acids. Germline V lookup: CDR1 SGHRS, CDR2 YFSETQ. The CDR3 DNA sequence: TGCGCCAGCAGCTTGGCCCGGACAGCCTATGGCTACACCTTC. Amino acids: CASSLARTAYGYTF.

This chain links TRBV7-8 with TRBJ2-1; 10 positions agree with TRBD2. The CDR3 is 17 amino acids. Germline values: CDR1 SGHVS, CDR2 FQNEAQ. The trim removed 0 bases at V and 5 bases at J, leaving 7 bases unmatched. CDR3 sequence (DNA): TGTGCCAGCAGCTTAGCACGGCAGCGGGGGGGAAACAATGAGCAGTTCTTC. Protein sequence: CASSLARQRGGNNEQFF.

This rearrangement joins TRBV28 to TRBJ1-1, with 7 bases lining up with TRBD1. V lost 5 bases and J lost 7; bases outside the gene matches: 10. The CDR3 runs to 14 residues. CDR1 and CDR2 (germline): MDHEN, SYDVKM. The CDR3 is CASSLGTARLEAFF. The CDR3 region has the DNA TGTGCCAGCAGTCTCGGGACAGCCCGACTTGAAGCTTTCTTT.

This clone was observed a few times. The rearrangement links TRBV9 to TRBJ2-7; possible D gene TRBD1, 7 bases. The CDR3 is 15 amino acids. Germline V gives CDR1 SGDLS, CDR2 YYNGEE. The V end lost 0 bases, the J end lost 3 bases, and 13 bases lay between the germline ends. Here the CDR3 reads CASSVGGGTDYEQYF. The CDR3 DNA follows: TGTGCCAGCAGCGTAGGAGGGGGGACAGACTACGAGCAGTACTTC.

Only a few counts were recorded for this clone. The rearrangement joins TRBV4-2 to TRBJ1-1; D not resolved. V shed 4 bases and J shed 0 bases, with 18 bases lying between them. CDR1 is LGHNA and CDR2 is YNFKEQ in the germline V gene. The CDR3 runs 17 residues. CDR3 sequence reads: CASSPTLARSMNTEAFF. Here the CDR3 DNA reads TGTGCCAGCAGCCCAACGTTAGCACGGTCGATGAACACTGAAGCTTTCTTT.

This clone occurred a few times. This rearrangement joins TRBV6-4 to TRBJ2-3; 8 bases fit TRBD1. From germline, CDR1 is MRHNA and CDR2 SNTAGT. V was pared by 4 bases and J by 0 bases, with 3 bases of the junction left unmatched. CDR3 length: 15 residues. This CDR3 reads CASSGQGTSTDTQYF. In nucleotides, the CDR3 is TGTGCCAGCAGTGGACAGGGGACTAGCACAGATACGCAGTATTTT.

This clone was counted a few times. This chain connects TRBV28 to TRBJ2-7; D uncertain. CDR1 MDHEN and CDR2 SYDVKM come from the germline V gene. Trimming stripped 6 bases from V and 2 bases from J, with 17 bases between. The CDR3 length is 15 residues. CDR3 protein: CASSSIGRSPYEQYF. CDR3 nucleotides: TGTGCCAGCAGCTCAATCGGAAGATCGCCCTACGAGCAGTACTTC.

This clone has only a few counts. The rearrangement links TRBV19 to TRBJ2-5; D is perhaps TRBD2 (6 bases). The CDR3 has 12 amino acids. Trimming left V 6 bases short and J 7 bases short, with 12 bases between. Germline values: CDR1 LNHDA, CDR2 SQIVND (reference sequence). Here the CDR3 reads CASREGPGTQYF. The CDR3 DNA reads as TGTGCCAGTAGGGAGGGGCCAGGGACCCAGTACTTC.